This T cell receptor beta chain was captured by sequencing in a study of CD8+ T cells in alopecia areata. Germline loops: CDR1 GTSNPN, CDR2 SVGIG (reference sequence). Trimming shortened V by 2 bases and J by 5 bases, and 24 bases separated the two germline ends. The CDR3 length is 17 residues. TCR sequencing used cDNA made by reverse transcription of extracted RNA. Profiling relied on immunoSEQ multiplex PCR, and the TCRdb table lists in-frame clones only, not all of them. The top ten hold approximately 0.79% of the sample, which has about 98,000 clones, 40% to 45% seen once. This chain uses TRBV30 with TRBJ2-5; TRBD1 might be the D (6 bases). Sequences were obtained from CD4+ T cells sorted from blood. This receptor was identified in a human donor with alopecia areata. The CDR3 is CAWSSNRADLRWETQYF. CDR3 in DNA: TGTGCCTGGAGTTCCAACAGGGCTGACCTTAGGTGGGAGACCCAGTACTTC.